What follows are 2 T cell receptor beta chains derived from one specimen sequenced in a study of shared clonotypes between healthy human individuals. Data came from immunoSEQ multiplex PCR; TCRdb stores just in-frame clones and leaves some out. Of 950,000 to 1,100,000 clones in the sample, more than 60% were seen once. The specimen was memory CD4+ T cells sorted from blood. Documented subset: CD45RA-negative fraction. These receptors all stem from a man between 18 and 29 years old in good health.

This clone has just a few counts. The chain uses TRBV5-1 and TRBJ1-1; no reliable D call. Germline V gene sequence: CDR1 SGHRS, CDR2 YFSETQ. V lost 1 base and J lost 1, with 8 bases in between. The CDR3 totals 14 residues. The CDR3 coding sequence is TGCGCCAGCAGCTTGACAGAGACGAACACTGAAGCTTTCTTT. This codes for CASSLTETNTEAFF.

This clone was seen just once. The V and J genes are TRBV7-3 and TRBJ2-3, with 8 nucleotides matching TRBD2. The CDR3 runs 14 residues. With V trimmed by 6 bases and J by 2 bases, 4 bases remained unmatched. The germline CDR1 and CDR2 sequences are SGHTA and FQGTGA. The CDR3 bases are TGTGCCAGCAGTCCCGGGGGGGCCACAGATACGCAGTATTTT. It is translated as CASSPGGATDTQYF.